This passage covers 18 T cell receptor beta chains from one sample sequenced in a study of T-cell reconstitution after alpha-beta-depleted transplantation in children. TCRbeta library construction was performed incorporating unique molecular identifiers. TCRdb independently ran MiXCR on the PCR reads; one entry per CDR3 protein. In the table there are over 200,000 distinct CDR3 sequences, about 8.4% of which are singletons. The material sequenced was PBMCs, mostly from graft donor cells, taken 360 days after TCRalphabeta/CD19-depleted stem cell transplant. These receptors were obtained from a male patient aged 2 to 9 who had a stem cell transplant for acute myeloid leukemia, so the T cells may come from the graft donor.

The rearrangement joins TRBV11-3 to TRBJ2-7; a weak D match, TRBD1 (5 bases). The CDR3 extends over 13 amino acids. Germline CDR1 is SGHNT and CDR2 is YENEEA. Trimming removed 3 bases from V and 3 bases from J, with 9 bases in between. The CDR3 region is CASSLTVNYEQYF. The CDR3 DNA reads as TGTGCCAGCAGCTTGACAGTGAACTACGAGCAGTACTTC.

The J gene is TRBJ2-1, the V gene TRBV27; D might be TRBD1 (6 bases). The CDR3 totals 17 residues. The V gene lost 2 bases and the J gene lost 3 bases, with 17 bases spanning the gap. Germline CDR1 reads MNHEY; CDR2 reads SMNVEV (reference sequence). CDR3 loop: CASSLRGHPESYNEQFF. The CDR3 coding sequence is TGTGCCAGCAGTTTAAGGGGACACCCCGAAAGCTACAATGAGCAGTTCTTC.

This clonotype was detected many times. The chain joins TRBV12-3 or TRBV12-4 to TRBJ2-1, with D possibly matching TRBD2 (6 bases). This CDR3 is 15 amino acids long. Trimming left V 7 bases short and J 2 bases short, with 15 bases between. The CDR3 DNA sequence: TGTGCCAGCACTCTCGGGGGAGTGACCTACAATGAGCAGTTCTTC. As protein: CASTLGGVTYNEQFF.

The chain employs TRBV11-1 and TRBJ1-3, with TRBD1 identical over 8 bases. CDR3 length equals 18 residues. V lost 5 bases and J lost 0; bases outside the gene matches: 12. Germline CDR1 SGHAT, CDR2 FQDESV (reference sequence). The CDR3 sequence is CASSRLGQGATSGNTIYF. The CDR3 nucleotides are TGTGCCAGCAGCCGACTTGGACAGGGCGCTACCTCTGGAAACACCATATATTTT.

The V call is TRBV7-9, the J call TRBJ2-5; no clear D. The germline CDR1 and CDR2 sequences are SEHNR and FQNEAQ (reference sequence). CDR3 length: 15 residues. Trimming cost V 0 bases and J 4 bases, with 12 bases left between them. The CDR3 reads CASSLAQGFGETQYF. CDR3 DNA sequence: TGTGCCAGCAGCTTAGCGCAAGGATTTGGAGAGACCCAGTACTTC.

V gene TRBV20-1 combines with J gene TRBJ2-1; D is unclear. This CDR3 has 16 residues. In germline, CDR1 is DFQATT, CDR2 SNEGSKA (reference sequence). Between the trimmed V and J ends, which lost 5 bases and 0 bases, there was a span of 17 bases. CDR3 coding DNA: TGCAGTGCTGAATTACCGAGAGTTAGCTCCTACAATGAGCAGTTCTTC. Its translation: CSAELPRVSSYNEQFF.

The chain joins TRBV15 to TRBJ2-3, with TRBD1 identical over 7 bases. After removal of 0 bases from V and 3 bases from J, the junction contained 9 bases not matched to a gene. The CDR3 runs 17 residues. Germline-derived CDR1 and CDR2 are LNHNV and YYDKDF (reference sequence). CDR3 protein: CATSRDPRGKSTDTQYF. The CDR3 DNA sequence: TGTGCCACCAGCAGAGACCCCAGGGGGAAATCAACAGATACGCAGTATTTT.

The table lists this clonotype with a few counts. This CDR3 is CASSSLLAAAQYF. CDR3 nucleotides: TGTGCCAGCAGCTCCCTACTAGCAGCGGCCCAGTACTTC. The chain has TRBV7-2 and TRBJ2-5, with a possible D match to TRBD2 (6 bases). There are 13 residues in the CDR3. Per germline, CDR1 SGHTA and CDR2 FQGNSA. Trimming shortened V by 4 bases and J by 9 bases, and 15 bases separated the two germline ends.

Many counts were recorded for this clonotype. The V call is TRBV12-5, the J call TRBJ1-2; D ambiguous. Trimming pared 4 bases from V and 6 bases from J, leaving 9 bases between. The CDR3 covers 12 residues. Germline CDR1 is LGHNT and CDR2 is FRNRAP. The CDR3 region is CASGSFSDGYTF. CDR3 DNA sequence: TGTGCTAGTGGTTCATTCTCGGATGGCTACACCTTC.

The sample holds a few counts of this clonotype. This rearrangement joins TRBV28 to TRBJ1-5, with D perhaps TRBD1 (5 bases). V was shortened by 6 bases and J by 9 bases, with 21 bases between the two germline ends. This CDR3 has 15 amino acids. Germline CDR1 reads MDHEN; CDR2 reads SYDVKM. Written as DNA, the CDR3 is TGTGCCAGCAGATCGGGACCGCCCCTAATGTGGCCCCAGCATTTT. Protein product: CASRSGPPLMWPQHF.

This clonotype has a handful of counts. V is TRBV24-1 and J is TRBJ2-1; 7 bases are shared with TRBD2. The V gene end was trimmed by 9 bases and the J gene end by 3 bases; junction bases not matched to a gene: 10. CDR1 and CDR2 from the germline V gene are KGHDR and SFDVKD. The CDR3 is made up of 15 amino acids. DNA for the CDR3: TGTGCCACCTCCGGGGGTGGCGGGAGCTACAATGAGCAGTTCTTC. Amino acids: CATSGGGGSYNEQFF.

This clonotype was observed at least ten times. CDR3 nucleotides: TGTGCCATCAGTGAGTCTATGAAGACCCAGTACTTC. This encodes CAISESMKTQYF. V and J are TRBV10-3 and TRBJ2-5; D unresolved. Between the trimmed V and J ends, which lost 0 bases and 6 bases, there was a span of 5 bases. Germline assignment: CDR1 ENHRY and CDR2 SYGVKD. The CDR3 runs 12 residues.

This clonotype was seen many times. V usage is TRBV20-1 and J usage is TRBJ1-3; D is unclear. The CDR3 contains 13 residues. V was shortened by 1 base and J by 2 bases, with 6 bases between the two germline ends. Germline V gene sequence: CDR1 DFQATT, CDR2 SNEGSKA (reference sequence). CDR3 nucleotides: TGCAGTGCTAGAGTAGTCCCTGGAAACACCATATATTTT. Protein: CSARVVPGNTIYF.

This clonotype was counted a few times. V is TRBV12-3 or TRBV12-4 and J is TRBJ2-5; D possibly uses TRBD1 or TRBD2 (5 bases each). CDR3 size: 14 residues. V was pared by 4 bases and J by 5 bases, with 14 bases between. The CDR3 sequence is CASSSRERGETQYF. The CDR3 nucleotides are TGTGCCAGCAGTTCCAGAGAGAGGGGCGAGACCCAGTACTTC.

In this sample, this clonotype turned up many times. V gene TRBV3-1 combines with J gene TRBJ1-3, with 9 bases lining up with TRBD1. Germline-derived CDR1 and CDR2 are LGHDT and YNNKEL (reference sequence). V was clipped by 3 bases and J by 2 bases; unmatched bases: 5. The CDR3 sequence is 16 residues long. CDR3 in DNA: TGTGCCAGCAGCCATCCCGGACAGGGGACTGGAAACACCATATATTTT. Encoded protein: CASSHPGQGTGNTIYF.

The sample holds a few counts of this clonotype. V is TRBV20-1 and J is TRBJ2-1, with D maybe TRBD1 (6 bases). CDR3 length: 17 residues. Germline-derived CDR1 and CDR2 are DFQATT and SNEGSKA (reference sequence). Trimming took off 7 bases at V and 2 bases at J, with 24 bases between the two ends. The CDR3 loop reads CSDGCSRGQRAYNEQFF. The DNA of the CDR3 is TGCAGTGACGGTTGCAGCAGGGGACAAAGGGCCTACAATGAGCAGTTCTTC.

This clonotype was detected only a few times. The chain carries TRBV20-1 and TRBJ2-3, with D tentatively TRBD2 (7 bases). CDR1 is DFQATT, CDR2 SNEGSKA, per germline (reference sequence). V shed 3 bases and J shed 1 base, with 11 bases lying between them. CDR3 length equals 14 residues. CDR3: CSASWGGRTDTQYF. As DNA, the CDR3 is TGCAGTGCTAGTTGGGGGGGGCGCACAGATACGCAGTATTTT.

This clonotype was picked up many times. The chain uses TRBV29-1 and TRBJ2-5; TRBD1 aligns across 7 bases. Germline trimming cut 6 bases from V and 5 bases from J; bases unmatched to any gene: 9. The CDR3 length is 13 residues. In germline, CDR1 is SQVTM, CDR2 ANQGSEA. CDR3 in amino acids: CSVTGQSKETQYF. In DNA form, the CDR3 reads TGCAGCGTGACGGGACAGTCTAAGGAGACCCAGTACTTC.